This T cell receptor beta chain was identified during a study of cytomegalovirus exposure and HLA in healthy donors (dated by TCRdb to about 2017). Some background on the complete study: According to an earlier analysis of several hundred of the donors, 150 million to 200 million T cells yielded some 120 million unique TCR beta sequences and approximately 280 Gb of sequence data. HLA typing included class I and class II loci at four-digit resolution. Because of strong linkage in the cohort, roughly five DR-DQ haplotypes were treated as single units for association and clustering. Donor age, sex, ethnicity and CMV serostatus were compiled alongside the repertoire data. Genome-wide SNP genotypes for about three fifths of the 666 donors were used in a later genetic analysis, which treated that subset as a discovery cohort. A separate validation cohort of over 95 different subjects was used in addition to the roughly 640-subject first cohort. High-throughput TCR immunosequencing, statistical association of individual TCRs with disease status, and machine learning were combined to predict cytomegalovirus infection status. A later analysis re-examined previously published TCR beta repertoires from more than 550 donors and added high-resolution HLA genotyping to investigate patterns of TCR occurrence. In the later analysis, no new phenotypic data were used to find candidate immune exposures; instead, reliance was placed on TCR beta sequences and their occurrence across donors. The number of typed donors differed by locus: roughly 620-640 for A, B, C, DRB1 and DQB1; approximately 540 for DQA1; 600 to 610 for DPA1; and 450 to 480 for DPB1. An early release covering over 500 HLA-typed donors comprised about 300 gigabases of sequencing data and around 80 million unique TCR sequences. The aim of the study was to test whether cataloging public T cell receptors could identify signatures of past pathogen exposure. Across roughly 420 genotyped donors of the cohort, an average of about 240,000 unique TCR beta nucleotide sequences per donor were sequenced, and roughly a sixth of those sequences were non-productive. All discovery cohort repertoires had been generated on a single sequencing platform. The study profiled the T cell repertoires of about 720 subjects by immunosequencing and related them to cytomegalovirus serostatus. Of the 300 to 450 genotyped donors, around 81% fell in the genetic ancestry cluster associated with self-reported Caucasian donors. In an earlier analysis of 500 to 650 of the donors, high-throughput TCR beta sequencing was used to judge whether each TCR beta V gene segment behaved as functional or pseudogenic. General study outcomes and caveats: An association between a missense DCLRE1C variant and V-gene and J-gene trimming of TCR beta chains was found in a later genetic analysis and replicated in an independent cohort. This cohort had only TCR beta chains sequenced, and the lack of alpha or paired-chain data limited which features could be detected. According to a later genetic analysis, donors in an Asian-associated ancestry cluster had fewer N-insertions in productive TCRs than the approximately 700-donor mean. Strong co-occurrence of HLA alleles, especially DR and DQ, made assigning TCR associations to individual alleles difficult. A later analysis associated roughly 17,000 TCR beta sequences with specific HLA alleles at a false discovery rate of 0.05. Because HLA typing was unavailable for some donors at each locus, only the typed subset was used in association tests. A further reported finding was that TCR beta sequences accurately predicted the HLA-A and HLA-B alleles for most subjects in the first cohort. Compared with equally common non-associated chains, HLA-associated TCR beta chains in a later analysis were more clonally expanded and had lower generation probabilities. Sequencing depth was assumed to be roughly uniform across donors in the presence/absence analyses, though that assumption may not hold. The study gave a list of 150 to 200 TCR beta chains associated with cytomegalovirus. The 87-base-pair reads could not distinguish some IMGT-functional V segments, including TRBV6-2 and TRBV6-3, so those segments were excluded. The authors suggested that the approach could potentially be extended to other disease states and immunological phenotypes. Three of the identified cytomegalovirus-associated TCR beta chains were confirmed in vitro to be specific for cytomegalovirus antigens. In a later analysis, most CMV-associated TCR beta chains were found to appear HLA-restricted, with HLA associations seemingly driven largely by CMV exposure. Fewer than 20 rarely observed V segments, including chromosome 9 orphons, were excluded from the earlier analysis of about 500 of the donors because counts were too low. According to a later analysis, TCR association rates differed among HLA loci, with DRB1 alleles showing the most associated TCRs and HLA-C alleles showing the fewest. Across donors, most TCR sequences were observed very rarely, whereas some public TCRs were present in many individuals. Linkage disequilibrium might explain the correlated functional status among segregating V segments, but an unknown experimental factor could not be ruled out. The sequencing pipeline was judged likely to have produced a cluster of highly shared sequence variants as a technical artifact. For the cohort, immune exposure information was limited to CMV serostatus. Several of the top co-occurrence clusters appeared to be linked to parvovirus B19, influenza, CMV and Epstein-Barr virus, according to a later analysis. Broadly in line with IMGT annotations, most TCR beta V segments showed up in productive rearrangements about 87% or about 30% of the time in an earlier analysis of approximately 600 of the donors. Cytomegalovirus status was reported to be diagnosed by the classifier with high specificity and sensitivity in both the original and validation cohorts.

V loses 0 bases, J loses 2 bases, and the germline ends lie 10 bases apart. From a lookup of the germline V gene, CDR1 and CDR2 are SGDLS and YYNGEE. The CDR3 contains 15 residues, cysteine and phenylalanine counted. The DNA shown is the 45-base CDR3, in frame from base 1. Of note for this clone: This clone's antigen is unknown.

In total, approximately 610 healthy bone marrow donors made up the cohort. At the time of sampling, every cohort member was nominally healthy, though immune exposures that went unrecorded were likely present. The donor tested CMV seronegative and was one of the 352 seronegative cohort members. A peripheral blood sample was collected from each donor, and TCR beta sequencing was performed on peripheral blood mononuclear cells. The Qiagen DNeasy Blood Extraction Kit was used to extract genomic DNA from the blood cell samples. Library preparation was by the immunoSEQ multiplex PCR assay. For the multiplex PCR, a mixture combining 60 forward primers for TCR Vbeta segments and 13 reverse primers for TCR Jbeta segments was used. The CDR3 region of rearranged TCR beta genes was amplified from genomic DNA with a multiplex PCR assay. On the Illumina HiSeq System, the amplified TCR beta libraries were sequenced as 87-base-pair reads. The source study handled its data this way. A later analysis tallied about 77 million unique TCR beta chains across the 666 repertoires, and around 10 million of those chains were shared by two or more donors. To remove PCR and sequencing errors, raw reads were error-corrected and collapsed into unique sequences using a nearest-neighbor algorithm that merged closely related sequences. V, D and J gene segments were assigned by aligning CDR3 sequences to IMGT reference sequences. For a sequence to be retained, a match of at least six nucleotides to both a V gene segment and a J gene segment was required. A rearrangement was called productive if the CDR3 had no stop codons and remained in frame with V and J, and every other rearrangement was called non-productive. Following IMGT convention, CDR3 was defined as the stretch from the second conserved V-encoded cysteine to the conserved J-encoded phenylalanine. In an earlier analysis of just under 600 of the donors, sequences lacking an unambiguous match to a single V gene segment were excluded. In an earlier analysis of some 590 of the donors, a V segment was called functional when productive rearrangements were above 56.7%, and segregating when the standard deviation between donors exceeded 5%. A statistical classification framework was built to diagnose cytomegalovirus status from the catalog of TCR beta chain sequences. In a later analysis, TCR nucleotide sequences were compared against IMGT/GENE-DB human TR gene sequences so that V and J genes could be assigned. The TCRdist pipeline was used in a later analysis to assign CDR3 sequences and most-parsimonious VDJ recombination scenarios. In a later analysis, each TCR beta chain was defined by its CDR3 amino acid sequence together with its V-gene family, and reads without a unique V-gene family were excluded. To address suspected cross-contamination and a sequencing artifact, a later analysis removed a few hundred highly shared, low-generation-probability nucleotide sequences. For each public chain, a later analysis derived a clonal expansion index from normalized ranks of inferred template counts within each repertoire. Generation probabilities in a later analysis came from a VDJ recombination model fitted to out-of-frame rearrangements, and those results were checked against IGoR. Hypergeometric tests were used in a later analysis to score TCR-TCR, TCR-HLA and TCR-CMV co-occurrence, with a repertoire-size bias correction applied to the TCR pairs. False discovery rates were estimated in a later analysis by permuting HLA or CMV assignments 20 times. In a later analysis, co-occurring TCRs were grouped using DBSCAN, with TCRdist sequence similarity added in when clustering inside HLA-allele-positive subsets. Repertoires with fewer than 30,000 or more than 120,000 public chains were left out of co-occurrence clustering, as were five repertoires with anomalous nucleotide sharing. TCRdb took this table from immuneACCESS and kept in-frame rearrangements with V and J called. Such tables lack part of the clones; where checked against another copy, unresolved V genes explain under half of the gap, and the rest is unexplained. V and J calls and clone size are copied from that table; D and trimming were computed from the DNA. The sample's table lists a count of roughly 140,000 clones. More than 0.8% of the sample lies in the top ten.

The sample was PBMCs. The chain couples TRBV9 to TRBJ2-3; the D gene assignment is ambiguous. The receptor was isolated from a male donor in good health and CMV-seronegative. The nucleotides read TGTGCCAGCAGCGTAGCTACGTACCCCACAGATACGCAGTATTTT. It translates as CASSVATYPTDTQYF.